This T cell receptor (beta chain) was documented in a study of OX40 agonist ivuxolimab in advanced cancers. The method was immunoSEQ multiplex PCR; TCRdb's version includes in-frame clones alone and lacks a portion of them. The sample lists roughly 70,000 clones, roughly 90% occurring once. The junction had 3 bases not matched to a gene; V was cut back by 4 bases and J by 3 bases. The germline CDR1 and CDR2 sequences are SQVTM and ANQGSEA. CDR3 length equals 12 residues. This clone was recorded once. What it binds is not known. Study observations and caveats: Among the nonresponders, some also had low normalized T-cell clonal expansion. Both blood CD4+ and CD8+ T cells showed clonal growth by week 6 at 0.1 to 3.0 mg/kg.

The genes are TRBV29-1 and TRBJ2-7; 7 bases are shared with TRBD1. This clonotype was obtained from an adult with an advanced solid tumor such as melanoma, head and neck, liver or kidney cancer. This specimen was CD4+ or CD8+ T cells sorted from blood, taken in a trial of the OX40 agonist ivuxolimab. The CDR3 sequence is CSVGRDSYEQYF. The DNA for the CDR3 is TGCAGCGTTGGCCGGGACAGCTACGAGCAGTACTTC.